This T cell receptor beta chain derives from a study of T-cell memory formation after mild COVID-19. Turning to the study itself: The study found TCR clusters largely donor specific. Notes on the study in general: Among clones peaking at day 37 in the second wave, SARS-CoV-2 specificity remained unconfirmed. Memory from before infection featured some responding clones, which suggests cross-reactive memory joined.

In TCRdb, the 5' RACE reads were re-called with MiXCR into one record per CDR3 protein. The sample carries 250,000 to 400,000 distinct CDR3 sequences, 13% to 15% recorded once. The length of the CDR3 is 13 residues. V was shortened by 1 base and J by 4 bases, with 7 bases between the two germline ends. CDR1 is SGHVS and CDR2 is FQNEAQ in the germline V gene. Notes on this clonotype: Its target is not known.

The chain carries TRBV7-8 and TRBJ1-1; D uncertain. The TCR was taken from a man aged 18 to 30 who had mild COVID-19 (a few samples of this study predate the infection). Cell type and time point are not known. The material sequenced was PBMCs or a T cell subset sorted from them (not recorded which). In DNA form, the CDR3 reads TGTGCCAGCAGCTTAGTAGGTTCCACTGAAGCTTTCTTT. This sequence encodes CASSLVGSTEAFF.